Ten or more counts support the clone carrying this T cell receptor (beta chain). Trimming took off 4 bases at V and 10 bases at J, with 13 bases between the two ends. Per the germline V gene, CDR1 is SQVTM and CDR2 is ANQGSEA. The CDR3 length is 12 residues. Among the hyperthyroidism patients, all were newly diagnosed, aged 18 to 65, with under 2 months' duration. The record originates from a study of Graves' ophthalmopathy and Graves' hyperthyroidism. Amplification of the TCR beta CDR3 regions used RNA transcripts (as template). First-round RT-PCR employed HTBI primers, with a second-round multiplex PCR after it. TCRdb reprocessed the multiplex PCR reads with MiXCR, giving one entry per CDR3 protein. The sample lists roughly 1.1 million distinct CDR3 sequences, roughly two fifths occurring once.

The chain carries TRBV29-1 and TRBJ1-4; D unclear. Source material: peripheral blood or thyroid tissue (not recorded which). The receptor was derived from an adult man with Graves' hyperthyroidism. The CDR3 region is CSVGSGYGKLFF. CDR3 sequence (DNA): TGCAGCGTTGGTTCGGGGTATGGAAAACTGTTTTTT.